This TCR beta chain derives from a study of T cell responses to AZD1222 COVID-19 vaccine. Repertoires were generated with immunoSEQ multiplex PCR, while TCRdb's copy carries only in-frame clones and drops some. The sample records 150,000 to 200,000 clones, roughly nine tenths being singletons. The specimen was peripheral blood, collected on day 0 of AZD1222 vaccination. The sequence was obtained from an adult in good health.

The CDR3 spells CASRLRLVIAGGLYNEQFF. The CDR3, as DNA: TGTGCAAGTCGCTTACGCCTCGTGATAGCGGGGGGGCTCTACAATGAGCAGTTCTTC. The chain has TRBV12-2 and TRBJ2-1; the table's D call of TRBD2 was not tested on the DNA. TRBV12-2 is flagged as a pseudogene. This CDR3 has 19 residues.